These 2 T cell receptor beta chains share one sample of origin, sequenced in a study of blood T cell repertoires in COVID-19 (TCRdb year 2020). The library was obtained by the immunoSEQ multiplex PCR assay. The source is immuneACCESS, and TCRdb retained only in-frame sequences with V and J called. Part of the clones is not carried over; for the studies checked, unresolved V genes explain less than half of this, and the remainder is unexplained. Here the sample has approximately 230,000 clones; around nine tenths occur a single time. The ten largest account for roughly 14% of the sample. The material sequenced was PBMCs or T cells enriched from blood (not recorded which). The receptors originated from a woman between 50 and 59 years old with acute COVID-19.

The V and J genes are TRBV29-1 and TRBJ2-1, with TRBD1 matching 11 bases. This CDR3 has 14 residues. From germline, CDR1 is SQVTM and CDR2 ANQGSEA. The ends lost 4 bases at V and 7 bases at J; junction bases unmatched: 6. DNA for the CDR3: TGCAGCGTTGGGAGGACAGGGGGCTGGAATGAGCAGTTCTTC. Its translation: CSVGRTGGWNEQFF.

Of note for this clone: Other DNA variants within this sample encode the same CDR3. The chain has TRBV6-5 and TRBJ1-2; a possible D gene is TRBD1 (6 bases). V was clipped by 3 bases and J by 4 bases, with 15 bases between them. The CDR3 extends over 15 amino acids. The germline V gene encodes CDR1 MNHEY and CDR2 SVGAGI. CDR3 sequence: CASSYSGGQSYGYTF. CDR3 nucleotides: TGTGCCAGCAGTTATTCGGGTGGACAGTCCTATGGCTACACCTTC.